This T cell receptor beta chain was captured in a study of CD8+CD57+ T cells in acquired aplastic anemia. Whole-study findings and limits: Significance was not reached for CD8+ Simpson's diversity between patients and controls.

The germline CDR1 and CDR2 sequences are MNHEY and SVGAGI. Trimming took off 5 bases at V and 0 bases at J, with 13 bases between the two ends. This CDR3 region has 15 residues. Many counts were recorded for this clonotype. Antigen unknown. Genomic DNA, the template, was used for profiling of the TCR beta VDJ and CDR3. One entry per CDR3 protein results from TCRdb running MiXCR on the reads. The sample holds 150,000 to 200,000 distinct CDR3 sequences; 64% are singletons and the top ten take 40% to 55%. The gene calls are TRBV6-5 and TRBJ1-2; D gene ambiguous. The TCR sequence derives from a human donor with severe aplastic anemia or a healthy control (not recorded which). Sample: sorted CD4+, CD8+, or CD8+CD57+ T cells (not recorded which) from PBMCs. The DNA for the CDR3 is TGTGCCAGCAGTACCTACGGGTCGACTAACTATGGCTACACCTTC. It codes for CASSTYGSTNYGYTF.